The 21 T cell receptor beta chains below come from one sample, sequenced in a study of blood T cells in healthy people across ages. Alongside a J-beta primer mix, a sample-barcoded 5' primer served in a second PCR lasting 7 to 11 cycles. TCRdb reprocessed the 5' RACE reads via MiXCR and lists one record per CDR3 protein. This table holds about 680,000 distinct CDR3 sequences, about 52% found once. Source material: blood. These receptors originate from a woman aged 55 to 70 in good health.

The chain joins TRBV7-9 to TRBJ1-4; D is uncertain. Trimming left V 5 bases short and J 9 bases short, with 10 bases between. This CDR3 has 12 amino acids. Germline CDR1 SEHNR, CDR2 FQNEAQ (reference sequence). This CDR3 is CASSTPRQKLFF. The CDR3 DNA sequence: TGTGCCAGCAGCACCCCGAGACAAAAACTGTTTTTT. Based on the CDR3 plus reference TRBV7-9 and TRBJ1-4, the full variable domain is DTGVSQNPRHKITKRGQNVTFRCDPISEHNRLYWYRQTLGQGPEFLTYFQNEAQLEKSRLLSDRFSAERPKGSFSTLEIQRTEQGDSAMYLCASSTPRQKLFFGSGTQLSVL.

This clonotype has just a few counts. CDR3 sequence (DNA): TGTGCCAGCAGCGCGGACAGCAGCTCCTACGAGCAGTACTTC. Its protein is CASSADSSSYEQYF. The chain has TRBV2 and TRBJ2-7; a possible D gene is TRBD1 (6 bases). Germline V gene lookup returns CDR1 SNHLY and CDR2 FYNNEI. The CDR3 sequence is 14 residues long. V shed 6 bases and J shed 0 bases, with 12 bases lying between them.

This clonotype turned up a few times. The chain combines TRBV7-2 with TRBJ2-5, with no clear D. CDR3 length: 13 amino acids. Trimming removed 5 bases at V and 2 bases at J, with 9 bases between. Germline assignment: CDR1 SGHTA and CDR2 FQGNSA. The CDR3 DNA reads TGTGCCAGCAGCGGTCGACGACAAGAGACCCAGTACTTC. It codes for CASSGRRQETQYF.

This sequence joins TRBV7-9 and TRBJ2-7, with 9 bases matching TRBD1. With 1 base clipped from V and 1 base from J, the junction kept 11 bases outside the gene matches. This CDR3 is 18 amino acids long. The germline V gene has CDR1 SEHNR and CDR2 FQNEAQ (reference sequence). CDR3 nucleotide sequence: TGTGCCAGCAGCTTAGACGTAATTGGGGACAGGGTATCCTACGAGCAGTACTTC. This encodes CASSLDVIGDRVSYEQYF.

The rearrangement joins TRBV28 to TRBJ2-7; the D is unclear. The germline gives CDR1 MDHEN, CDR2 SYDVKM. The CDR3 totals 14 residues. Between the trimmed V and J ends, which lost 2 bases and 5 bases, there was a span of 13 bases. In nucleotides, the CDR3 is TGTGCCAGCAGTTTACCGACCTGGAGCCACGAGCAGTACTTC. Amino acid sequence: CASSLPTWSHEQYF. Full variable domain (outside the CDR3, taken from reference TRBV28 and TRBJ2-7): DVKVTQSSRYLVKRTGEKVFLECVQDMDHENMFWYRQDPGLGLRLIYFSYDVKMKEKGDIPEGYSVSREKKERFSLILESASTNQTSMYLCASSLPTWSHEQYFGPGTRLTVT.

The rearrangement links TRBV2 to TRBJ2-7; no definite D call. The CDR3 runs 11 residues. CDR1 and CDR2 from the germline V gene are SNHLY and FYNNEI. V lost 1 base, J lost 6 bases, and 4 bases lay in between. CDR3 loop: CASSEGVEQYF. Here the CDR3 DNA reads TGTGCCAGCAGTGAAGGGGTCGAGCAGTACTTC.

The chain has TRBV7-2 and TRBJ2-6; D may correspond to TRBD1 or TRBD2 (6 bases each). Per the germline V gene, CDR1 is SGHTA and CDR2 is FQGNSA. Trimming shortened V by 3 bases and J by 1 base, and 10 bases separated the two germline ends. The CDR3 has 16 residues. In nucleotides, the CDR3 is TGTGCCAGCAGCTTTCAGGGGAGGTCTGGGGCCAACGTCCTGACTTTC. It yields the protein CASSFQGRSGANVLTF.

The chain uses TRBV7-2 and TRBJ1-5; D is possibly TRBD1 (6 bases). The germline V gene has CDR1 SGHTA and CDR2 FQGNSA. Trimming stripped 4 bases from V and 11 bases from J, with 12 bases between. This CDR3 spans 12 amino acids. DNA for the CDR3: TGTGCCAGCAGCTCCAGGGCAGGGGCCCAGCATTTT. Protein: CASSSRAGAQHF.

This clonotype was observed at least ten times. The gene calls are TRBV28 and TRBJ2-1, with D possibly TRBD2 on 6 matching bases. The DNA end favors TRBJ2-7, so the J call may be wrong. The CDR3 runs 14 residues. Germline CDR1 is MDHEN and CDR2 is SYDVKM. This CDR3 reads CATSGTQTYNEQYF. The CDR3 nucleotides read TGTGCCACCTCCGGGACTCAGACCTACAATGAGCAGTACTTC.

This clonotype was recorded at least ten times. The CDR3 DNA reads TGTGCCAGCAGCTTACGGGGACGGGAGACCCAGTACTTC. This translates into CASSLRGRETQYF. This sequence joins TRBV27 and TRBJ2-5; D is possibly TRBD1 or TRBD2 (5 bases each). Trimming left V 6 bases short and J 5 bases short, with 13 bases between. CDR3 size: 13 residues. From germline, CDR1 is MNHEY and CDR2 SMNVEV (reference sequence).

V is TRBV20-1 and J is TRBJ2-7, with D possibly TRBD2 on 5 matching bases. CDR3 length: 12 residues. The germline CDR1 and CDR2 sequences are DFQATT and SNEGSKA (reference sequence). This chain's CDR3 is CNPRSGYNEQYF. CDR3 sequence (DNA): TGCAACCCGAGGTCGGGGTACAATGAGCAGTACTTC.

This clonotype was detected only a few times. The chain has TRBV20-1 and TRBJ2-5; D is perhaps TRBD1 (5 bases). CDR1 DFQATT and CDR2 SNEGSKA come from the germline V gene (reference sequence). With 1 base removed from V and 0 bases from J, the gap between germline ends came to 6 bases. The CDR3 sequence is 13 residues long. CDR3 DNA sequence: TGCAGTGCTAGAGGACAGTACCAAGAGACCCAGTACTTC. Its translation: CSARGQYQETQYF.

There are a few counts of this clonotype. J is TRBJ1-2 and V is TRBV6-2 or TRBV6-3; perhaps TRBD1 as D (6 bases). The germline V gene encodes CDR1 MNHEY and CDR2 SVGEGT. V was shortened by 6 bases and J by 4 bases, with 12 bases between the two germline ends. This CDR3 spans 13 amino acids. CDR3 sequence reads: CASRMAGAYGYTF. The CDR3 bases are TGTGCCAGCAGGATGGCAGGGGCCTATGGCTACACCTTC.

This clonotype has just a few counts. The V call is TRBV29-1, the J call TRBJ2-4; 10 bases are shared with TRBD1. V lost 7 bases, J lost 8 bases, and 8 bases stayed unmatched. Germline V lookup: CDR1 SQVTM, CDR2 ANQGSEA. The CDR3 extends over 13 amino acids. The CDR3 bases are TGCAGCGCCCAGGGACAGGGGAGGGACATTCAGTACTTC. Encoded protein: CSAQGQGRDIQYF.

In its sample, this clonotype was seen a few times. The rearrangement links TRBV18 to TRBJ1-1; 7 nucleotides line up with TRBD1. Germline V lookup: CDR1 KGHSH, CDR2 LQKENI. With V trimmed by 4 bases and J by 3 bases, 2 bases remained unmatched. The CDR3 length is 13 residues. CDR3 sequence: CASSQGADTEAFF. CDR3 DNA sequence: TGTGCCAGCTCACAGGGGGCCGACACTGAAGCTTTCTTT.

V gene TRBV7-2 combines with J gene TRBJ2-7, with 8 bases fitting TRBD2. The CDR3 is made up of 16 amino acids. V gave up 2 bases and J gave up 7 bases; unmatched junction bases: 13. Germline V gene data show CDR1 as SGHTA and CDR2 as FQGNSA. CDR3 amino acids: CASSLSPGLAYNEQYF. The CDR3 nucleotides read TGTGCCAGCAGCTTAAGTCCCGGACTAGCATACAATGAGCAGTACTTC.

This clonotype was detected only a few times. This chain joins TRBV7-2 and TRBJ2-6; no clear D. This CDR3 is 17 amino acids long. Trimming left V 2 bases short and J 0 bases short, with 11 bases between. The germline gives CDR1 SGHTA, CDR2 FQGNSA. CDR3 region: CASSLSRVASGANVLTF. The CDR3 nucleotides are TGTGCCAGCAGCTTAAGTCGAGTTGCCTCTGGGGCCAACGTCCTGACTTTC. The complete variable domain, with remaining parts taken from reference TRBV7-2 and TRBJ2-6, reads GAGVSQSPSNKVTEKGKDVELRCDPISGHTALYWYRQSLGQGLEFLIYFQGNSAPDKSGLPSDRFSAERTGGSVSTLTIQRTQQEDSAVYLCASSLSRVASGANVLTFGAGSRLTVL.

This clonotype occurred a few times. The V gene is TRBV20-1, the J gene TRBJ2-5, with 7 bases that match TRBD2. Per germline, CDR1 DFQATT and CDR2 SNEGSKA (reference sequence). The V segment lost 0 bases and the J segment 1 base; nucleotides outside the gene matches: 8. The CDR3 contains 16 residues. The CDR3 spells CSARDWLADVQETQYF. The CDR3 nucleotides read TGCAGTGCTAGAGATTGGCTAGCGGACGTCCAAGAGACCCAGTACTTC.

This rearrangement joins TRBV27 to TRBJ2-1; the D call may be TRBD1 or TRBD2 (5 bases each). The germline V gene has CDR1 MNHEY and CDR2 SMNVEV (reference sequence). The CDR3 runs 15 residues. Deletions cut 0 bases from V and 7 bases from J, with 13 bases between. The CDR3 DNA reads TGTGCCAGCAGTTTATCGGGGGATAGCAGGAATGAGCAGTTCTTC. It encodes CASSLSGDSRNEQFF.

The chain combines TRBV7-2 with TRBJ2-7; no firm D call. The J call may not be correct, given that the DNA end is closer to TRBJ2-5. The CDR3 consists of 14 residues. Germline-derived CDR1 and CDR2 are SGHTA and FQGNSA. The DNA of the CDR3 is TGTGCCAGCAACTCACGGACCGATCGGGAGACCCAGTACTTC. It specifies CASNSRTDRETQYF.

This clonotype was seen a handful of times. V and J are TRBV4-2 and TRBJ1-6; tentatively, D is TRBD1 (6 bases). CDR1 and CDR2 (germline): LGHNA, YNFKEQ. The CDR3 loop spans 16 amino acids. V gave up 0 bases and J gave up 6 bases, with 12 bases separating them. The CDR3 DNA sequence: TGTGCCAGCAGCCAAGACCTCGGACAGATTAATTCACCCCTCCACTTT. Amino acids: CASSQDLGQINSPLHF.